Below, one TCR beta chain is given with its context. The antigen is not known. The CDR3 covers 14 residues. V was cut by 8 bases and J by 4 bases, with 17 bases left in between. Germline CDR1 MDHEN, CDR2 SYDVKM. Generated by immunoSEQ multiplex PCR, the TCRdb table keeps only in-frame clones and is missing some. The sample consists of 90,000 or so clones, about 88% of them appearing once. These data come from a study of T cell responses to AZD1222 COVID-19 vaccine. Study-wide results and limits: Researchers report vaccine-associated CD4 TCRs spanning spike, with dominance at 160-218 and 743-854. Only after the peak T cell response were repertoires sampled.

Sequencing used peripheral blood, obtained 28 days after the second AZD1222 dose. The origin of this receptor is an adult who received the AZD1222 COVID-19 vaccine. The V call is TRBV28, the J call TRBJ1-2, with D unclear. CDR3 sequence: CASVGGQSLYGYTF. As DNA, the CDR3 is TGTGCCAGCGTTGGAGGGCAGTCTCTCTATGGCTACACCTTC.